The clone carrying this T cell receptor (beta chain) was recorded many times. This record belongs to a study of spatial heterogeneity in lung cancer. Background on the study: A total of approximately 69 untreated early-stage non-small cell lung cancer patients served as donors. Where present, follow-up PBMC were sequenced a median of around 2 years after resection. On average, each unique TCR and UMI combination appeared more than ten times in raw reads.

TCR cDNA molecules each had a unique molecular identifier. TCRdb ran MiXCR on the 5' RACE reads and lists one entry per CDR3 protein. The sample has 95,000 to 130,000 distinct CDR3 sequences; 9% to 15% are singletons. Time point reported: blood at routine non-recurrence follow-up after resection. Unsorted whole RNA samples from tumor, nontumor lung or frozen PBMC were sequenced. The V end lost 5 bases, the J end lost 6 bases, and 14 bases lay between the germline ends. CDR1 is ENHRY and CDR2 is SYGVKD in the germline V gene. The CDR3 covers 13 residues. This clonotype originated in a male donor with early-stage non-small cell lung cancer. Sequencing used PBMCs, obtained at follow-up. The chain employs TRBV10-3 and TRBJ2-7; D perhaps matches TRBD2 (6 bases). CDR3 in amino acids: CAISRTTPGEQYF. The CDR3 DNA sequence: TGTGCCATCAGTCGGACTACCCCCGGCGAGCAGTACTTC.